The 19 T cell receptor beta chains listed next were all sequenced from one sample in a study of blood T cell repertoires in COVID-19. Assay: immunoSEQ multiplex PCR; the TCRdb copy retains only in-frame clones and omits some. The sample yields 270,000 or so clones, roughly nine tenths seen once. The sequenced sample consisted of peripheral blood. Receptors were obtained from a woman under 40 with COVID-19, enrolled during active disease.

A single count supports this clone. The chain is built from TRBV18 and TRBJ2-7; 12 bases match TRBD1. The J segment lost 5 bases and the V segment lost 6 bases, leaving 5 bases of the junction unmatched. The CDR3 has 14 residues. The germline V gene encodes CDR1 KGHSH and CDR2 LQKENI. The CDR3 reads CASSPGTGGDEQYF. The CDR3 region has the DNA TGTGCCAGCTCCCCCGGGACAGGGGGCGACGAGCAGTACTTC.

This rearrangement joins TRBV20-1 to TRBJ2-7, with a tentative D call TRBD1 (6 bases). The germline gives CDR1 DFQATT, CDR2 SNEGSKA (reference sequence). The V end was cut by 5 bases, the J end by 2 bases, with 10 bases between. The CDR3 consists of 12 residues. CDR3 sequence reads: CSAGDRPYEQYF. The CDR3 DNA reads TGCAGTGCTGGTGACAGGCCCTACGAGCAGTACTTC.

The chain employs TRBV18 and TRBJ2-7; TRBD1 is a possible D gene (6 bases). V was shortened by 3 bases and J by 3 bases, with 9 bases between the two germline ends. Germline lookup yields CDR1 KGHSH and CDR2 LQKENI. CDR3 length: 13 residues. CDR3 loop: CASSPGTHYEQYF. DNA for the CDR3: TGTGCCAGCTCACCCGGGACACACTACGAGCAGTACTTC.

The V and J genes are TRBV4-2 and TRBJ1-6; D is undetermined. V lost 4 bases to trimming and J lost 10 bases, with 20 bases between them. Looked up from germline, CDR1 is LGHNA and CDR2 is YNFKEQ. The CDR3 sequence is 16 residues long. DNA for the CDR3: TGTGCCAGCAGCCCGGTAGCACCGCCTCGGGAGTCACCCCTCCACTTT. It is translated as CASSPVAPPRESPLHF.

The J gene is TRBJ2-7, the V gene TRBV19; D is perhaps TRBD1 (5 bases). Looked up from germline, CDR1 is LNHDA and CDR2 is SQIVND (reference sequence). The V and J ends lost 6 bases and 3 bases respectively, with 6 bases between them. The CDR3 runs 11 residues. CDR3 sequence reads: CASSDSYEQYF. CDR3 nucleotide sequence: TGTGCCAGTAGCGACAGCTACGAGCAGTACTTC. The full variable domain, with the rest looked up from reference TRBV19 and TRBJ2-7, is DGGITQSPKYLFRKEGQNVTLSCEQNLNHDAMYWYRQDPGQGLRLIYYSQIVNDFQKGDIAEGYSVSREKKESFPLTVTSAQKNPTAFYLCASSDSYEQYFGPGTRLTVT.

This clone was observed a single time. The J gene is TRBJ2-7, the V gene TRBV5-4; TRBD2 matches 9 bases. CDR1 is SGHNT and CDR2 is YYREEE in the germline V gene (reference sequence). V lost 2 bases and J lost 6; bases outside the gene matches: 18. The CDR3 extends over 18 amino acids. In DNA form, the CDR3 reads TGTGCCAGCAGCTTACCGGGACAGAGAGCGGGGGGTCCGTTCGAGCAGTACTTC. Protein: CASSLPGQRAGGPFEQYF.

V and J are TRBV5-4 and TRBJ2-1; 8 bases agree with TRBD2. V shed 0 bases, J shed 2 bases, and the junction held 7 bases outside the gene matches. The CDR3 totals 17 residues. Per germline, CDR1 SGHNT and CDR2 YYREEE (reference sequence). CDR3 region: CASSLVVVAGTYNEQFF. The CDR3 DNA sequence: TGTGCCAGCAGCTTGGTAGTAGTAGCGGGGACCTACAATGAGCAGTTCTTC. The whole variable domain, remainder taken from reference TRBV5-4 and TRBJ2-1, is ETGVTQSPTHLIKTRGQQVTLRCSSQSGHNTVSWYQQALGQGPQFIFQYYREEENGRGNFPPRFSGLQFPNYSSELNVNALELDDSALYLCASSLVVVAGTYNEQFFGPGTRLTVL.

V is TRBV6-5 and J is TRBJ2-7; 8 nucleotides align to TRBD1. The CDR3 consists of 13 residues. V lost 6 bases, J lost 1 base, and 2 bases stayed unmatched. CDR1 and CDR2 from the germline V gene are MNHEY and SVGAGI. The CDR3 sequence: CASSQGASYEQYF. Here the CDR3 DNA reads TGTGCCAGCAGCCAGGGGGCGTCCTACGAGCAGTACTTC.

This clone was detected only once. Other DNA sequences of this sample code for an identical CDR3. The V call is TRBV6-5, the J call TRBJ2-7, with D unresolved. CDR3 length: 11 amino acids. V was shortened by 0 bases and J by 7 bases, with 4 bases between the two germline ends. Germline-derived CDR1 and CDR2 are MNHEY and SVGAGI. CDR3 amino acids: CASSYSREQYF. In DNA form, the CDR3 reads TGTGCCAGCAGTTACTCCCGGGAGCAGTACTTC.

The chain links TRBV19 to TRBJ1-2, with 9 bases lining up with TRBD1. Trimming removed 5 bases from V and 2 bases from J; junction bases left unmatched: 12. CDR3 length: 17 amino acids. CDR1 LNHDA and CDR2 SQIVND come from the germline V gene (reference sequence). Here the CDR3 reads CASSPRTGEILNYGYTF. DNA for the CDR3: TGTGCCAGTAGTCCGAGGACAGGGGAAATCCTAAACTATGGCTACACCTTC.

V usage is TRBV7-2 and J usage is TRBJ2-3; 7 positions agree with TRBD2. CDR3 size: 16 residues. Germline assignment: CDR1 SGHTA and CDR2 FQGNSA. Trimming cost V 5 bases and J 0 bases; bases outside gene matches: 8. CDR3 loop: CASSGGLPSSTDTQYF. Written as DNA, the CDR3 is TGTGCCAGCAGCGGGGGACTACCCTCGAGCACAGATACGCAGTATTTT.

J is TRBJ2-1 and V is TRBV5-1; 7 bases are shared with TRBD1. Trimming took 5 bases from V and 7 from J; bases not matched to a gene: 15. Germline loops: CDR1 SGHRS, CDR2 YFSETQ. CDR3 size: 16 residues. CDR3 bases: TGCGCCAGCAGGCGAGAAGGGGGCTTGAGGCTGAATGAGCAGTTCTTC. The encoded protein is CASRREGGLRLNEQFF.

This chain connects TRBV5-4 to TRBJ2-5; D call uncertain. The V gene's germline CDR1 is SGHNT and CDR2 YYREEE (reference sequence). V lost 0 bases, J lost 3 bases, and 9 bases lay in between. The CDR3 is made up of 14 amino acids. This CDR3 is CASSLGTTKETQYF. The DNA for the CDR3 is TGTGCCAGCAGCTTGGGTACTACCAAAGAGACCCAGTACTTC. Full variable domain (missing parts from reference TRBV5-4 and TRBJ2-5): ETGVTQSPTHLIKTRGQQVTLRCSSQSGHNTVSWYQQALGQGPQFIFQYYREEENGRGNFPPRFSGLQFPNYSSELNVNALELDDSALYLCASSLGTTKETQYFGPGTRLLVL.

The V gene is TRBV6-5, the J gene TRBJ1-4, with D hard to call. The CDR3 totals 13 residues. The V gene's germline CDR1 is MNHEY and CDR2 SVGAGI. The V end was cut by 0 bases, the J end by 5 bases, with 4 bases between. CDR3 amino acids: CASSYSINEKLFF. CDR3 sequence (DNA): TGTGCCAGCAGTTACTCTATAAATGAAAAACTGTTTTTT.

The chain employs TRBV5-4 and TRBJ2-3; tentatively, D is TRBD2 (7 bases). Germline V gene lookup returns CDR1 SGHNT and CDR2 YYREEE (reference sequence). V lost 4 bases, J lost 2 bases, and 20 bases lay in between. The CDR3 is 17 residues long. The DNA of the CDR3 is TGTGCCAGCAGCCACCGTAGGGGGGGTGCCTCCACAGATACGCAGTATTTT. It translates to CASSHRRGGASTDTQYF.

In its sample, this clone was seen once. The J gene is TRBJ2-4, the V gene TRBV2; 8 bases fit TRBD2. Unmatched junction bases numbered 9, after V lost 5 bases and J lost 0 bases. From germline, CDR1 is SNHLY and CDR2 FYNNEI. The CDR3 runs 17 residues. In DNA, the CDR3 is TGTGCCAGCAGTTGGTTCGGGGGGGCTTTAGCCAAAAACATTCAGTACTTC. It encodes CASSWFGGALAKNIQYF.

DNA of the CDR3: TGTGCCAGCAGCTTCCCGGGGGAGGGTGAAAAACTGTTTTTT. It encodes CASSFPGEGEKLFF. This sequence joins TRBV5-6 and TRBJ1-4; maybe TRBD1 (5 bases). CDR1 and CDR2 from the germline V gene are SGHDT and YYEEEE. Between the trimmed V and J ends, which lost 2 bases and 7 bases, there was a span of 12 bases. The CDR3 covers 14 residues.

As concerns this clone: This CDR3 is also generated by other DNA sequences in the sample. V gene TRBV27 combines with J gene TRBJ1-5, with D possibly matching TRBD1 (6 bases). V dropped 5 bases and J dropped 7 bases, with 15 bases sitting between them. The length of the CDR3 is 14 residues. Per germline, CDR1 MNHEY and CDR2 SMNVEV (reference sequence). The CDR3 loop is CASSLGGAGQPQHF. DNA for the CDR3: TGTGCCAGCAGTCTAGGGGGAGCGGGACAGCCCCAGCATTTT.

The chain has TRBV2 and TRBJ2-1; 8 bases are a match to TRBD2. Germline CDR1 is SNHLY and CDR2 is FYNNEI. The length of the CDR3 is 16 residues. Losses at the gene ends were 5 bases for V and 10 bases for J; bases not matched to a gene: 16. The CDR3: CASSHLTSGQMKEQFF. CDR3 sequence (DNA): TGTGCCAGCAGTCACCTCACTAGCGGCCAAATGAAGGAGCAGTTCTTC.